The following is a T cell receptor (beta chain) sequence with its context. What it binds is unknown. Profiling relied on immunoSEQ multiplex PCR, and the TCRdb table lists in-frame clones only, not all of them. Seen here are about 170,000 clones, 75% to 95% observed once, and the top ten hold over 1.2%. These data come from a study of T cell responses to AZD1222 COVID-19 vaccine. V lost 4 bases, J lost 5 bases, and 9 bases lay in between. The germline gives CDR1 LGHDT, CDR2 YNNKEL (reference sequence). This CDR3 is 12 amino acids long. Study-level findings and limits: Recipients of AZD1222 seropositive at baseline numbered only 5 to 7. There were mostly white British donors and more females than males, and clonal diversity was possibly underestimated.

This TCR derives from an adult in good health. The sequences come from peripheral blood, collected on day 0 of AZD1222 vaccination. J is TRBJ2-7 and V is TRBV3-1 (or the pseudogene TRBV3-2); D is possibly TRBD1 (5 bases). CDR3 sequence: CASSPGIHEQYF. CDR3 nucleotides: TGTGCCAGCAGCCCAGGGATCCACGAGCAGTACTTC.